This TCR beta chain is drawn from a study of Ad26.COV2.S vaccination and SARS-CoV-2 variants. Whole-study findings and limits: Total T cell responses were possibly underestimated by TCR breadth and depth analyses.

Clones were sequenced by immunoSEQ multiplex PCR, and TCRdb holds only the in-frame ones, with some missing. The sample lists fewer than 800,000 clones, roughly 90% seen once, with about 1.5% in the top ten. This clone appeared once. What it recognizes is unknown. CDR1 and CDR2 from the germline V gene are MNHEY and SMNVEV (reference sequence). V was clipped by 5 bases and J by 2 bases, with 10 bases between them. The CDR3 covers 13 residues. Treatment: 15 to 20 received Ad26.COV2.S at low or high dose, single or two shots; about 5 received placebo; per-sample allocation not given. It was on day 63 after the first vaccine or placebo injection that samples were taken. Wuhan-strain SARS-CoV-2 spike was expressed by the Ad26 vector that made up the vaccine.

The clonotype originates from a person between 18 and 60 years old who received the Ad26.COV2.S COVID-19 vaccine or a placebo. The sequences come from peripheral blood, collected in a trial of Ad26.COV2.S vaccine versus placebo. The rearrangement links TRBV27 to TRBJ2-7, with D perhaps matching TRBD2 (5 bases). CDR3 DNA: TGTGCCAGCAGTCGAAGCGGTCCCTACGAGCAGTACTTC. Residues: CASSRSGPYEQYF.